This record looks at one T cell receptor (beta chain) sequence and its context. What it binds is unknown. The junction had 7 bases not matched to a gene; V was cut back by 7 bases and J by 6 bases. The CDR3 is 14 amino acids. From germline, CDR1 is MDHEN and CDR2 SYDVKM. The sample belongs to a study of PD-L1 blockade in urothelial cancer. Overall study context: Blood drawn 3 weeks (second dose) and 6 weeks after treatment start was analyzed.

Time point meaning: peripheral blood 6 weeks after treatment start. General study points: Clonality of blood TCR below the median before treatment predicted better survival.

Sequenced by immunoSEQ multiplex PCR; TCRdb stores in-frame clones only, minus some. Of about 45,000 clones listed, roughly four fifths are singletons. Specimen: PBMCs, collected around atezolizumab (anti-PD-L1) treatment. The clonotype originates from a man aged 55 to 70 with urothelial cancer. V usage is TRBV28 and J usage is TRBJ1-1; 11 nucleotides line up with TRBD1. Here the CDR3 DNA reads TGTGCCAGCAAAGGACAGGGGGCGCAGGCTGAAGCTTTCTTT. This gives the protein CASKGQGAQAEAFF.